The present TCR beta chain was sequenced within a study of T cell responses to AZD1222 COVID-19 vaccine. Findings of the study overall: Clonal diversity was possibly underestimated; the donors were predominantly white British and more often female. The study identified only a handful of AZD1222 recipients as seropositive at baseline. Reportedly, close to half of spike-specific TCRs are directed against unmutated variant regions.

Per germline, CDR1 LGHDT and CDR2 YNNKEL (reference sequence). This CDR3 spans 14 amino acids. V lost 4 bases and J 7 bases, leaving 13 bases between the germline ends. Method: immunoSEQ multiplex PCR; TCRdb's copy keeps in-frame clones and lacks some. This table has fewer than 90,000 clones, over 75% appearing once. On this clone itself: The antigen remains undetermined.

This specimen consisted of peripheral blood, obtained on day 0 of AZD1222 vaccination. This TCR derives from an adult in good health. This rearrangement joins TRBV3-1 (or the pseudogene TRBV3-2) to TRBJ2-2, with a possible D match to TRBD1 (6 bases). In DNA, the CDR3 is TGTGCCAGCAGCCCAAACAGGGTCCTCGGGGAGCTGTTTTTT. Translating gives CASSPNRVLGELFF.